This T cell receptor beta chain is drawn from a study of blood T cell repertoires in COVID-19. Study context: The United States, Italy and Spain provided the acute and convalescent COVID-19 samples. The analysed material was cDNA or gDNA that came from T cells, B-cell-depleted T cells, or PBMCs.

The V segment lost 3 bases and the J segment 3 bases; nucleotides outside the gene matches: 6. Germline V gene lookup returns CDR1 KGHSH and CDR2 LQKENI. The CDR3 length is 16 residues. Original handling: Estimated nucleated cell counts came from reference gene primer amplification. Libraries were prepared by immunoSEQ multiplex PCR; TCRdb keeps only in-frame clonotypes and omits some of them. V and J calls and clone size are as listed in that table; D and trimming were resolved from the DNA. The sample yields around 99,000 clones, approximately 87% seen once. The gene calls are TRBV18 and TRBJ2-1; TRBD1 matches 9 bases. The sequence was collected from a woman between 50 and 59 years old with acute or convalescent COVID-19. Sequenced sample: peripheral blood. CDR3 in amino acids: CASSPLGQGIYNEQFF. DNA for the CDR3: TGTGCCAGCTCACCCTTAGGACAGGGGATCTACAATGAGCAGTTCTTC.